Listed here is a single TCR beta chain. Its antigen is undetermined. The data are from a study of T cells in Graves' hyperthyroidism and ophthalmopathy. Study-level findings and limits: Among clonotypes expanded in thyroid above 0.001, most were also found in blood.

It was RNA transcripts that yielded the amplified TCR beta CDR3 regions. Primed by the HTBI set, a first-round RT-PCR was run on the TCR CDR3. One entry per CDR3 protein, called by TCRdb with MiXCR from the multiplex PCR reads. The sample contains some 760,000 distinct CDR3 sequences, 14% of which appear only once. Diagnosing involved the use of clinical symptoms, serum thyroxine and TRAb, thyroid ultrasound and orbital computed tomography. Germline CDR1 and CDR2: MDHEN and SYDVKM. This CDR3 comprises 12 residues. Trimming took off 3 bases at V and 11 bases at J, with 13 bases between the two ends. The sequence was obtained from a woman aged 18-29 years with Graves' hyperthyroidism. Material for sequencing was blood. This rearrangement joins TRBV28 to TRBJ2-5; D remains ambiguous. CDR3 sequence (DNA): TGTGCCAGCAGTTTGCTCCGAAGAGAGCAGTACTTC. It specifies CASSLLRREQYF.